The entry that follows covers one TCR beta chain sequence. The CDR3 loop spans 15 amino acids. Germline assignment: CDR1 SGHVS and CDR2 FQNEAQ. V dropped 6 bases and J dropped 5; count of bases not matched to a gene: 12. This specimen belongs to a study of T cell responses to AZD1222 COVID-19 vaccine. Sequenced by immunoSEQ multiplex PCR; TCRdb stores in-frame clones only, minus some. The table has about 110,000 clones, around 90% seen once; the top ten hold about 8.3%. The TCR was taken from an adult in good health. This specimen consisted of peripheral blood, obtained on day 0 of AZD1222 vaccination. V gene TRBV7-8 combines with J gene TRBJ1-1; 7 positions match TRBD1. Written as DNA, the CDR3 is TGTGCCAGCAGAGAAACTGACAGGGTGAGAACTGAAGCTTTCTTT. The encoded protein is CASRETDRVRTEAFF.